A single sample is the source of the 11 T cell receptor beta chains below, sequenced in a study of OX40 agonist ivuxolimab in advanced cancers. The repertoire was sequenced with immunoSEQ multiplex PCR; TCRdb's copy has only in-frame clones and lacks some. The data hold under 13,000 clones, with 75% to 90% observed a single time. Sequencing was performed on CD4+ or CD8+ T cells sorted from blood, taken in a trial of the OX40 agonist ivuxolimab. These receptors were obtained from an adult with an advanced solid tumor such as melanoma, head and neck, liver or kidney cancer.

V gene TRBV29-1 combines with J gene TRBJ2-1; TRBD2 matches 10 bases. The CDR3 spans 14 residues. Looked up from germline, CDR1 is SQVTM and CDR2 is ANQGSEA. V shed 8 bases, J shed 1 base, and the junction held 5 bases outside the gene matches. The CDR3 DNA reads TGCAGCATCGCGGGACTAGCGTCCTACAATGAGCAGTTCTTC. As protein: CSIAGLASYNEQFF.

The rearrangement links TRBV5-8 to TRBJ2-7; D uncertain. The germline V gene encodes CDR1 SGHTS and CDR2 YDEGEE. V lost 1 base and J 1 base, leaving 12 bases between the germline ends. This CDR3 is built from 15 residues. CDR3 sequence reads: CASSLRDKHSYEQYF. The CDR3 coding sequence is TGTGCCAGCAGCTTGCGAGACAAACATTCCTACGAGCAGTACTTC. Using reference TRBV5-8 and TRBJ2-7 for the parts outside the CDR3, the full variable domain is EAGVTQSPTHLIKTRGQQATLRCSPISGHTSVYWYQQALGLGLQFLLWYDEGEERNRGNFPPRFSGRQFPNYSSELNVNALELEDSALYLCASSLRDKHSYEQYFGPGTRLTVT.

This chain links TRBV5-4 with TRBJ2-1; 9 bases match TRBD2. V was pared by 6 bases and J by 0 bases, with 10 bases of the junction left unmatched. The germline gives CDR1 SGHNT, CDR2 YYREEE (reference sequence). CDR3 length equals 17 residues. CDR3 region: CASTPWGSGSSYNEQFF. The DNA of the CDR3 is TGTGCCAGCACCCCTTGGGGTAGCGGGAGCTCCTACAATGAGCAGTTCTTC.

A few counts support this clone. V and J are TRBV9 and TRBJ2-1, with TRBD1 matching over 8 bases. Trimming took 3 bases from V and 10 from J; bases not matched to a gene: 9. CDR3 size: 14 residues. Germline V gene sequence: CDR1 SGDLS, CDR2 YYNGEE. In DNA form, the CDR3 reads TGTGCCAGCAGCGAGTCCTACAGGGGGAGGGAGCAGTTCTTC. Translating it yields CASSESYRGREQFF.

This chain connects TRBV29-1 to TRBJ1-1; no clear D. Trimming removed 3 bases at V and 8 bases at J, with 13 bases between. This CDR3 spans 12 amino acids. CDR1 is SQVTM and CDR2 is ANQGSEA in the germline V gene. In DNA, the CDR3 is TGCAGCGTTGACTGGGATTTTCCCGAAGCTTTCTTT. This translates into CSVDWDFPEAFF. The entire variable domain, with the rest obtained from reference TRBV29-1 and TRBJ1-1, is as follows: SAVISQKPSRDICQRGTSLTIQCQVDSQVTMMFWYRQQPGQSLTLIATANQGSEATYESGFVIDKFPISRPNLTFSTLTVSNMSPEDSSIYLCSVDWDFPEAFFGQGTRLTVV.

The gene calls are TRBV29-1 and TRBJ2-1; D perhaps matches TRBD2 (6 bases). V lost 7 bases and J lost 6, with 19 bases in between. This CDR3 contains 14 residues. CDR1 is SQVTM, CDR2 ANQGSEA, per germline. Here the CDR3 reads CSAYSGTRGNEQFF. CDR3 bases: TGCAGCGCCTACTCCGGGACTCGTGGCAATGAGCAGTTCTTC.

V gene TRBV4-2 combines with J gene TRBJ1-1, with D possibly matching TRBD1 (5 bases). The CDR3 is 15 residues long. Germline values: CDR1 LGHNA, CDR2 YNFKEQ. V was cut by 5 bases and J by 3 bases, with 16 bases left in between. DNA of the CDR3: TGTGCCAGCAGCTTGGGACCTTGGACCGACACTGAAGCTTTCTTT. This codes for CASSLGPWTDTEAFF.

The chain carries TRBV9 and TRBJ2-5, with 9 bases that match TRBD2. The length of the CDR3 is 19 residues. The germline V gene encodes CDR1 SGDLS and CDR2 YYNGEE. Trimming took 0 bases from V and 0 from J; bases not matched to a gene: 12. As DNA, the CDR3 is TGTGCCAGCAGCGTAGCTTTGGGGGAGCGGGGGGCCTACCAAGAGACCCAGTACTTC. Translation: CASSVALGERGAYQETQYF. The full variable domain, with the rest looked up from reference TRBV9 and TRBJ2-5, is DSGVTQTPKHLITATGQRVTLRCSPRSGDLSVYWYQQSLDQGLQFLIQYYNGEERAKGNILERFSAQQFPDLHSELNLSSLELGDSALYFCASSVALGERGAYQETQYFGPGTRLLVL.

The rearrangement uses TRBV15 and TRBJ2-3; 7 bases match TRBD2. CDR1 and CDR2 (germline): LNHNV, YYDKDF (reference sequence). This CDR3 region has 17 residues. V dropped 1 base and J dropped 3; count of bases not matched to a gene: 10. The CDR3 here is CATSRGQGGGLTDTQYF. The CDR3 nucleotides read TGTGCCACCAGCAGAGGACAAGGCGGGGGTTTGACAGATACGCAGTATTTT.

This clone was observed a handful of times. The chain is built from TRBV6-1 and TRBJ2-2, with a possible D match to TRBD2 (6 bases). In germline, CDR1 is MNHNS, CDR2 SASEGT. The length of the CDR3 is 14 residues. Between the trimmed V and J ends, which lost 0 bases and 6 bases, there was a span of 8 bases. This CDR3 is CASSEARDAGELFF. DNA of the CDR3: TGTGCCAGCAGTGAAGCGCGGGACGCCGGGGAGCTGTTTTTT.

The chain couples TRBV7-9 to TRBJ2-2; D might be TRBD1 (5 bases). Germline-derived CDR1 and CDR2 are SEHNR and FQNEAQ (reference sequence). Trimming left V 8 bases short and J 2 bases short, with 9 bases between. CDR3 size: 13 residues. The CDR3 loop is CASLTANTGELFF. As DNA, the CDR3 is TGTGCCAGCTTGACAGCTAACACCGGGGAGCTGTTTTTT.